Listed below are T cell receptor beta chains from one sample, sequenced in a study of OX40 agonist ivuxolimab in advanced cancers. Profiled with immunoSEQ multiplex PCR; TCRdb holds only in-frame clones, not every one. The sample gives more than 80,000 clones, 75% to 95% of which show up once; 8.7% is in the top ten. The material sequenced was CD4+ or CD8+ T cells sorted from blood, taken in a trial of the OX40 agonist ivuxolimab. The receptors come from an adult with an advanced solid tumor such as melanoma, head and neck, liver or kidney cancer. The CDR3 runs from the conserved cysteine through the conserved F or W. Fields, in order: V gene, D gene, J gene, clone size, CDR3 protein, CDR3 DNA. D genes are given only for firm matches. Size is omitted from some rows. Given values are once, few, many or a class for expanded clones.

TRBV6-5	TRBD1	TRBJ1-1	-	CASSIYWTGGIAFF	TGTGCCAGCAGTATCTATTGGACAGGGGGCATAGCTTTCTTT
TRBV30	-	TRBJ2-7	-	CAWSVLLSDEQYF	TGTGCCTGGAGTGTCCTCCTGTCGGACGAGCAGTACTTC
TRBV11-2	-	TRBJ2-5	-	CASSLSGEETQYF	TGTGCCAGCAGCTTATCAGGGGAGGAGACCCAGTACTTC
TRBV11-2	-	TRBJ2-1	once	CASSLQRSSYNEQFF	TGTGCCAGCAGCTTACAGCGGAGCTCCTACAATGAGCAGTTCTTC
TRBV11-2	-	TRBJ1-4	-	CASSLGGRELFF	TGTGCCAGCAGCTTAGGTGGACGGGAACTGTTTTTT
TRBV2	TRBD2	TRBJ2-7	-	CASSVSSGRFDEQYF	TGTGCCAGCAGTGTCAGTAGCGGGAGATTCGACGAGCAGTACTTC
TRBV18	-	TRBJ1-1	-	CASSPTDTEAFF	TGTGCCAGCTCACCAACGGATACTGAAGCTTTCTTT
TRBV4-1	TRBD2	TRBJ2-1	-	CASSQIQKGRDEQFF	TGCGCCAGCAGCCAGATCCAAAAGGGGAGGGATGAGCAGTTCTTC
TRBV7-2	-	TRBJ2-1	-	CASSLVGRYLRDNEQFF	TGTGCCAGCAGCTTAGTTGGTAGGTACCTTCGAGACAATGAGCAGTTCTTC
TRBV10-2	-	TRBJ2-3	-	CASSLGAGTDTQYF	TGCGCCAGCAGCTTGGGCGCGGGCACAGATACGCAGTATTTT
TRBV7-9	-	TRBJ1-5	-	CASSLVGGNQPQHF	TGTGCCAGCAGCTTAGTGGGCGGCAATCAGCCCCAGCATTTT
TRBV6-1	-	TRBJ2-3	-	CASSEDLSGVHVQADTQYF	TGTGCCAGCAGTGAGGATCTTAGCGGAGTGCACGTCCAAGCAGATACGCAGTATTTT
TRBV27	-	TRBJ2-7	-	CASSLSRGAYEQYF	TGTGCCAGCAGTTTATCCAGGGGAGCCTACGAGCAGTACTTC
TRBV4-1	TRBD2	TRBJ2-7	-	CASSQLAGSGYEQYF	TGCGCCAGCAGCCAGCTAGCGGGTTCGGGCTACGAGCAGTACTTC
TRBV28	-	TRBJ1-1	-	CASSLTRDINTEAFF	TGTGCCAGCAGTTTAACTCGGGACATTAACACTGAAGCTTTCTTT
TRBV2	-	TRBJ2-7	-	CASGGAGVEQYF	TGTGCCAGCGGGGGGGCCGGGGTCGAGCAGTACTTC
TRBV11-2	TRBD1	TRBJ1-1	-	CASSNHFRDRYTEAFF	TGTGCCAGCAGCAACCACTTCCGGGACAGGTACACTGAAGCTTTCTTT
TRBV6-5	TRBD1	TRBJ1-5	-	CASSYSGTGDQPQHF	TGTGCCAGCAGTTACTCCGGGACAGGGGATCAGCCCCAGCATTTT
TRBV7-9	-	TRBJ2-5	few	CASSSTAPRTETQYF	TGTGCCAGCAGCTCGACGGCCCCTAGGACAGAGACCCAGTACTTC
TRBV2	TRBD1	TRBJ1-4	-	CARRQGEGEKLFF	TGTGCCAGGAGACAGGGAGAGGGAGAAAAACTGTTTTTT
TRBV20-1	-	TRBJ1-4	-	CSAPDGVELFF	TGCAGTGCCCCGGATGGGGTGGAACTGTTTTTT
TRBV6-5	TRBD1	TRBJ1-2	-	CASSYGGQVSIYGYTF	TGTGCCAGCAGTTACGGGGGACAGGTCTCTATCTATGGCTACACCTTC
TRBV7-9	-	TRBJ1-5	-	CASSLDHGLHF	TGTGCCAGCAGCTTAGACCACGGGCTACATTTT
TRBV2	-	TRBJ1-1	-	CASSEGREVNTEAFF	TGTGCCAGCAGTGAGGGCAGGGAGGTGAACACTGAAGCTTTCTTT
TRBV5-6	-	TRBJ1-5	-	CASRPWGGNQPQHF	TGTGCCAGCAGGCCATGGGGAGGCAATCAGCCCCAGCATTTT
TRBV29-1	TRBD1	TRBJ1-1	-	CSVVRYRGTEAFF	TGCAGCGTTGTCCGTTACAGGGGTACTGAAGCTTTCTTT
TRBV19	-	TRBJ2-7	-	CASSIVGSYEQYF	TGTGCCAGTAGTATAGTGGGCTCCTACGAGCAGTACTTC
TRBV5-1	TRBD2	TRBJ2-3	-	CASSLVGGRAVDTQYF	TGCGCCAGCAGCTTGGTTGGCGGGAGGGCGGTAGATACGCAGTATTTT
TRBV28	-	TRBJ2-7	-	CASNRRGENYEQYF	TGTGCCAGCAACAGAAGGGGGGAGAACTACGAGCAGTACTTC
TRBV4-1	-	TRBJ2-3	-	CASSQPDSTDTQYF	TGCGCCAGCAGCCAACCCGACAGCACAGATACGCAGTATTTT
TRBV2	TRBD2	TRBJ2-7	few	CASSHGLAGYYEQYF	TGTGCCAGCAGCCATGGACTAGCGGGCTACTACGAGCAGTACTTC
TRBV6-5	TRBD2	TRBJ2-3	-	CASSRSGRVTDTQYF	TGTGCCAGCAGTCGTAGCGGGAGAGTCACAGATACGCAGTATTTT
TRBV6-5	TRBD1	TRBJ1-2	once	CASSSASADRDGYTF	TGTGCCAGCAGTTCGGCCTCCGCGGACAGGGACGGCTACACCTTC
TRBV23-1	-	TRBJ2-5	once	CAQGGVRQETQYF	TGCGCGCAGGGGGGGGTTAGACAAGAGACCCAGTACTTC
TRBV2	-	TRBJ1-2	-	CASSEVKNYGYTF	TGTGCCAGCAGTGAGGTCAAGAACTATGGCTACACCTTC
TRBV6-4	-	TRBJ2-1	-	CASSFWGNEQFF	TGTGCCAGCAGTTTTTGGGGTAATGAGCAGTTCTTC
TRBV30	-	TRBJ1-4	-	CAWSVLFTSIATNEKLFF	TGTGCCTGGAGTGTACTTTTCACCTCCATTGCAACTAATGAAAAACTGTTTTTT
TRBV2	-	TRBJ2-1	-	CASSASPYGNEQFF	TGTGCCAGCAGTGCTAGCCCCTATGGCAATGAGCAGTTCTTC
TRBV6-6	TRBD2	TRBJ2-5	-	CASTPGLAGETQYF	TGTGCCAGCACACCGGGACTAGCTGGGGAGACCCAGTACTTC
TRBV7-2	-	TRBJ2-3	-	CASSLGTDTQYF	TGTGCCAGCAGCTTAGGCACAGATACGCAGTATTTT
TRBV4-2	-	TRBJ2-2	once	CASSHHRAPGELFF	TGTGCCAGCAGCCACCACAGGGCCCCCGGGGAGCTGTTTTTT
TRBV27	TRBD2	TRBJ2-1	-	CASTPGWGGGGFHNEQFF	TGTGCCAGCACCCCCGGGTGGGGGGGCGGGGGGTTCCACAATGAGCAGTTCTTC
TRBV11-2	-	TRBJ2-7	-	CASSLEDPPWYEQYF	TGTGCCAGCAGCTTAGAGGATCCGCCGTGGTACGAGCAGTACTTC
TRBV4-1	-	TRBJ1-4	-	CASAPPAENEKLFF	TGCGCCAGCGCTCCCCCGGCGGAAAATGAAAAACTGTTTTTT
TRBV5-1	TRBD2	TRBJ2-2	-	CASSLLAGVTGELFF	TGCGCCAGCAGCCTACTAGCGGGAGTCACCGGGGAGCTGTTTTTT
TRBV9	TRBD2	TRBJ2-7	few	CASSGGLAETYEQYF	TGTGCCAGCAGCGGGGGACTAGCGGAGACCTACGAGCAGTACTTC
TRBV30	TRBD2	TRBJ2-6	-	CAWSRLAGGANVLTF	TGTGCCTGGAGTAGACTAGCGGGAGGGGCCAACGTCCTGACTTTC
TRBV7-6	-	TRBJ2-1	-	CASSVGGAARGQFF	TGTGCCAGCAGCGTAGGGGGGGCAGCCCGGGGTCAGTTCTTC
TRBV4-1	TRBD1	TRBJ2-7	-	CASSPWGTGSYEQYF	TGCGCCAGCAGCCCCTGGGGGACAGGTTCCTACGAGCAGTACTTC